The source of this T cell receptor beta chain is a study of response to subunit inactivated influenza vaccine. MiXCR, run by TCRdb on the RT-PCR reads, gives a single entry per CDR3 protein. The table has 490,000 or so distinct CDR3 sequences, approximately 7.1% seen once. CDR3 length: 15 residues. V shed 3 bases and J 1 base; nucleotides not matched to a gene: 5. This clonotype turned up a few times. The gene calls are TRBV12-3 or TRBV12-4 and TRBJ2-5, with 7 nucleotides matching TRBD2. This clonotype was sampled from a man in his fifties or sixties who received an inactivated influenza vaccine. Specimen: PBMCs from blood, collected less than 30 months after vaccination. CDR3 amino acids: CASSFNWGGQETQYF. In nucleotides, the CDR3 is TGTGCCAGCAGTTTTAATTGGGGGGGCCAAGAGACCCAGTACTTC.